This T cell receptor beta chain was observed in a study of OX40 agonist ivuxolimab in advanced cancers. Some background on the complete study: Ivuxolimab was a fully human IgG2 agonistic monoclonal antibody targeting the costimulatory receptor OX40 (CD134). Intravenous ivuxolimab was administered to patients every 2 weeks at six dose levels: 0.01, 0.1, 0.3, 1.5, 3 and 10 mg/kg. Among the approximately 54 dose-escalation patients, around 20 had hepatocellular carcinoma, some 15 melanoma, 9 renal cell carcinoma and 9 head and neck cancer. In the dose-escalation cohort, approximately 80% of patients were male, and the mean age was 60 years with a range of about 20 to 80. Prior anti-PD-1, anti-PD-L1 or anti-CTLA-4 therapy was permitted, and checkpoint inhibitors had been received by less than 45% of dose-escalation patients. Partial responses occurred in three dose-escalation patients, of whom one had hepatocellular carcinoma and two had cutaneous melanoma. Peripheral TCRbeta sequencing was intended to test whether TCR sequence diversity was altered and clonal T-cell expansion was caused by ivuxolimab. The paper describes the monotherapy dose-escalation part (N = 52 patients) of the phase I trial of ivuxolimab. What the research found in general, with its limitations: Which antigens the clonally expanded peripheral T cells were specific for was not determined. At doses of 0.1 to 3.0 mg/kg, clonal expansion of both CD4+ and CD8+ T cells in blood was seen between baseline and week 6. After ivuxolimab, more expanded clones were found on average in CD8+ T cells than in CD4+ T cells. Low levels of normalized T-cell clonal expansion were also shown by some nonresponding patients. In partial responders in the 0.1-3.0 mg/kg groups, normalized peripheral clonal expansion was found to be among the lowest, especially among CD8+ T cells.

Of note for this clone: Its antigen target is currently unknown. No much larger clone is present one base from it, and per-base qualities are unavailable.

Genomic DNA was extracted from sorted cells for sequencing of the TCRbeta CDR3 region. TCRbeta CDR3 regions were sequenced using the immunoSEQ Assay. In TCRdb, the immuneACCESS table is reduced to in-frame sequences with V and J assigned. These tables do not hold every clone; where another copy was compared, an unresolved V gene accounts for under half, and the others remain unexplained. Here the sample has around 94,000 clones; about 90% occur a single time. In total, the top ten clones hold 0.81% of the sample. Patients with autoimmune disease history or receiving systemic immunosuppression were excluded from the trial. Peripheral blood for TCR sequencing was collected from all dose cohorts at baseline, on cycle 4 day 1, and on cycle 7 day 1. Samples were obtained from an open-label, multicenter, first-in-human phase I dose-escalation trial of ivuxolimab. Adults with locally advanced or metastatic melanoma, renal cell carcinoma, hepatocellular carcinoma or head and neck squamous cell carcinoma were enrolled in the trial. Before TCR sequencing, CD4+ and CD8+ T cells were separately sorted from peripheral blood.

The TCR sequence derives from an adult with an advanced solid tumor such as melanoma, head and neck, liver or kidney cancer. The specimen was CD4+ or CD8+ T cells sorted from blood, collected in a trial of the OX40 agonist ivuxolimab.

DNA sequence: TGTGCCAGCACAGGGACAGTGAGCAATCAGCCCCAGCATTTT. The encoded protein is CASTGTVSNQPQHF. Recombination linked TRBV7-8 to TRBJ1-5; TRBD1 aligns with 7 central bases. From a lookup of the germline V gene, CDR1 and CDR2 are SGHVS and FQNEAQ. The CDR3, cysteine through phenylalanine, is 14 amino acids long. Only CDR3 DNA remains: 42 bases, in frame from the first base. Trimming leaves V shorter by 7 bases and J shorter by 1 base, with the junction holding 4 bases beyond the gene matches.